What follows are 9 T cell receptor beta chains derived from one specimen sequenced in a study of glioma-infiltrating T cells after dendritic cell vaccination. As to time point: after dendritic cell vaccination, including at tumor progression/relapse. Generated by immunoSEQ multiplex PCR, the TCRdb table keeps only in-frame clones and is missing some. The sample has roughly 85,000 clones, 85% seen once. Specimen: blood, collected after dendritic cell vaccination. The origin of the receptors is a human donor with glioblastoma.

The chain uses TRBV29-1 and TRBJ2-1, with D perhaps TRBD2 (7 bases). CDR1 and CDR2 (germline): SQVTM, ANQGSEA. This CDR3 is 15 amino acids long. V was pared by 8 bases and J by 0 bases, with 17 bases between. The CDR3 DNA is TGCAGCACCAGGCGGGGGCTGAGCTCCTACAATGAGCAGTTCTTC. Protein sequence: CSTRRGLSSYNEQFF.

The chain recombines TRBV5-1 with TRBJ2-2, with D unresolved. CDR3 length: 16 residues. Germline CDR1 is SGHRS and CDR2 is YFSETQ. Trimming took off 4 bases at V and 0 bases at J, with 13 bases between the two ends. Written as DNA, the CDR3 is TGCGCCAGCAGCGAAGGTGCGGAGTCGAACACCGGGGAGCTGTTTTTT. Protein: CASSEGAESNTGELFF.

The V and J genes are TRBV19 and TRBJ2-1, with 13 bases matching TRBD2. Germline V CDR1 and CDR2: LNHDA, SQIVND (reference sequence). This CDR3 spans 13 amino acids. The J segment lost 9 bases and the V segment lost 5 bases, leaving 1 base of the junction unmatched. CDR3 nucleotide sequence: TGTGCCAGTAGTCGGACTAGCGGGGGTGAGCAGTTCTTC. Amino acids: CASSRTSGGEQFF.

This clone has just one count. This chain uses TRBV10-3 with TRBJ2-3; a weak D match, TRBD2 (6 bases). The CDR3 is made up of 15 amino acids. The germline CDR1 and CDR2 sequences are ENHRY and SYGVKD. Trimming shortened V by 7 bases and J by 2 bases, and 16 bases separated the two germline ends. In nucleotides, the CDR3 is TGTGCCATCAATGGGGGGTCAGGATCCACAGATACGCAGTATTTT. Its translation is CAINGGSGSTDTQYF.

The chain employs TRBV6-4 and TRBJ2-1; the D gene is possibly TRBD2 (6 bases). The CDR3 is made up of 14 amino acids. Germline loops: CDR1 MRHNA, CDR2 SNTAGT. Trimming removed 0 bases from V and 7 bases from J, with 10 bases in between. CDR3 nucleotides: TGTGCCAGCAGTGACTCGGGACTGGGGAATGAGCAGTTCTTC. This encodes CASSDSGLGNEQFF.

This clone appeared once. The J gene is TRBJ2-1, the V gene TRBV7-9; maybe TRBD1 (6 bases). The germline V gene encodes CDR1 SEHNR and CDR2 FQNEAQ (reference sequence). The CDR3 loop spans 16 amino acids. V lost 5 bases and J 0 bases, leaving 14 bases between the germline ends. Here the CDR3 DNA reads TGTGCCAGCAGCCCACGACAGGATAGCTCCTACAATGAGCAGTTCTTC. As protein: CASSPRQDSSYNEQFF.

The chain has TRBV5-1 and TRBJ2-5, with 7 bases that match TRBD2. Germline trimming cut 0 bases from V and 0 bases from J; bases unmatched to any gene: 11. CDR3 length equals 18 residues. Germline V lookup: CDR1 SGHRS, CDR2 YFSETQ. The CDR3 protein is CASSLGFLASGHQETQYF. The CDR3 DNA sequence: TGCGCCAGCAGCTTGGGGTTTCTGGCTAGCGGACACCAAGAGACCCAGTACTTC.

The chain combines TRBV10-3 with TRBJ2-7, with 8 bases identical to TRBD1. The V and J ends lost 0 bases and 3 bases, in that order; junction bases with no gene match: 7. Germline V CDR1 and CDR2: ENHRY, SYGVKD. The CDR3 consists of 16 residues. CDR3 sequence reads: CAISESMGQVRYEQYF. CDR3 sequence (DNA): TGTGCCATCAGTGAGTCGATGGGACAGGTCCGCTACGAGCAGTACTTC.

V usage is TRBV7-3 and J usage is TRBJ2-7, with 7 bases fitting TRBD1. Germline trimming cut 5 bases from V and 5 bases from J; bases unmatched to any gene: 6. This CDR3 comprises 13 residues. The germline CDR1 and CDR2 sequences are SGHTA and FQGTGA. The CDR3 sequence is CASSIDRDNEQYF. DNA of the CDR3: TGTGCCAGCAGCATTGACAGGGACAACGAGCAGTACTTC.